This T cell receptor beta chain comes out of a study of control samples from healthy donors and cancer patients (dated by TCRdb to the early 2020s). The library was prepared using the immunoSEQ multiplex PCR assay. TCRdb took this table from immuneACCESS and kept in-frame rearrangements with V and J called. Such tables lack part of the clones; where checked against another copy, unresolved V genes explain under half of the gap, and the rest is unexplained. In this sample the table shows under 60,000 clones, over 90% of which occur a single time. Jointly, the top ten make up roughly a quarter of the sample. The CDR3 spans 15 residues, from the cysteine through the phenylalanine. Kept here is only the CDR3 DNA, which spans 45 bases and is read in frame from base 1. CDR1 is given as SNHLY and CDR2 as FYNNEI, both from the germline V gene. Trimming takes 2 bases from V and 1 base from J, and the germline ends sit 11 bases apart.

This clone was seen only once. The antigen it binds to is not known. Base quality data are lacking; no much larger clone is found one base away. Sequencing was carried out using PBMCs. The receptor chain draws on TRBV2 and TRBJ1-1; the D gene is not confidently resolved. The sequence was collected from a woman in her fifties or sixties with head and neck cancer. The nucleotides are TGTGCCAGCAGTGAACCCTCGGCGGGGAACACTGAAGCTTTCTTT. It is translated as CASSEPSAGNTEAFF.